The TCR beta chain under discussion was sequenced for a study of blood T cell repertoires in COVID-19. Study-wide background: Acute and convalescent COVID-19 specimens originated in the United States, Italy and Spain.

The V gene lost 3 bases and the J gene lost 13 bases, with 10 bases spanning the gap. The CDR3 loop spans 11 amino acids. Germline V gene lookup returns CDR1 KGHSH and CDR2 LQKENI. The table came from immunoSEQ multiplex PCR; TCRdb's copy has only in-frame clones and leaves some out. Among 150,000 to 200,000 clones listed, roughly 93% were seen once. It was during active infection that Seattle patients were enrolled and then longitudinally followed. Material: peripheral blood. The rearrangement joins TRBV18 to TRBJ2-1, with D unclear. The TCR originated in a woman aged 55-70 years with COVID-19, enrolled during active disease. In DNA form, the CDR3 reads TGTGCCAGCTCACCGAGAGTAGCTCAGTTCTTC. Translated: CASSPRVAQFF.